This TCR beta chain was recovered during a study of T cell repertoires in cytomegalovirus infection. TCRdb re-analysed the reads in MiXCR, keeping a single row per CDR3 protein. This table has 570,000 or so distinct CDR3 sequences, 40% appearing once. This CDR3 is 13 amino acids long. The germline V and J ends were trimmed by 1 base and 7 bases, with 10 bases remaining between them. The germline CDR1 and CDR2 sequences are SGHAT and FQNNGV. Study-wide results and caveats: Summed frequency of shared TCR beta families picked out CMV carriers who also had the relevant HLA.

With regard to this clonotype: Its antigen remains unknown.

The rearrangement joins TRBV11-2 to TRBJ1-2; maybe TRBD1 (6 bases). The sequencing used cultured PBMCs, collected from culture after CMV antigen stimulation. This TCR derives from a human donor in good health (CMV status not recorded). Some clones in this sample may be carry-over from other donors' samples. As DNA, the CDR3 is TGTGCCAGCAGCTTAGGGGGGGCGCTTGGCTACACCTTC. As protein: CASSLGGALGYTF.